Following are 22 T cell receptor beta chains from one sample sequenced in a study of cytomegalovirus exposure and HLA in healthy donors. The PCR used 60 Vbeta and 13 Jbeta primers. Profiled with immunoSEQ multiplex PCR; TCRdb holds only in-frame clones, not every one. The sample lists fewer than 200,000 clones; around 80% were seen once. Sequencing input: PBMCs. These receptor sequences come from a female donor in good health and CMV-seronegative.

The V gene is TRBV5-1, the J gene TRBJ2-5, with D maybe TRBD1 (6 bases). The CDR3 consists of 14 residues. The V end lost 2 bases, the J end lost 0 bases, and 8 bases lay between the germline ends. Per germline, CDR1 SGHRS and CDR2 YFSETQ. The CDR3 region has the DNA TGCGCCAGCAGCTTACAGGGTCACCAAGAGACCCAGTACTTC. It codes for CASSLQGHQETQYF.

The chain combines TRBV19 with TRBJ1-6, with 9 bases that match TRBD1. There are 16 residues in the CDR3. The V and J ends lost 8 bases and 0 bases, in that order; junction bases with no gene match: 5. The germline V gene encodes CDR1 LNHDA and CDR2 SQIVND (reference sequence). The CDR3 nucleotides are TGTGCCAGTCGGGACAGGGAAAGCTCCTATAATTCACCCCTCCACTTT. This gives the protein CASRDRESSYNSPLHF.

The rearrangement links TRBV5-1 to TRBJ2-6; tentative D call: TRBD2 (6 bases). Germline V gene lookup returns CDR1 SGHRS and CDR2 YFSETQ. V lost 4 bases, J lost 0 bases, and 17 bases lay in between. CDR3 size: 18 residues. For the CDR3, the DNA is TGCGCCAGCAGCACCACAGCGGGCCTGCGCTCTGGGGCCAACGTCCTGACTTTC. Its translation is CASSTTAGLRSGANVLTF.

In regard to this clone: The junction does not match germline at one end; this may be a read error. The gene calls are TRBV27 and TRBJ2-1, with D unclear. This CDR3 contains 12 residues. The germline V gene has CDR1 MNHEY and CDR2 SMNVEV (reference sequence). CDR3 sequence (DNA): TGTGCCAGCTCTCCCTCCCACAATGAGCAGTTCTTC. This translates into CASSPSHNEQFF.

This clone occurred a few times. This chain uses TRBV4-3 with TRBJ2-1, with 9 bases aligning to TRBD2. The CDR3 covers 16 residues. After removal of 0 bases from V and 8 bases from J, the junction contained 8 bases not matched to a gene. The germline gives CDR1 LGHNA, CDR2 YSLEER. This chain's CDR3 is CASSQEEAGGSHEQFF. CDR3 in DNA: TGCGCCAGCAGCCAAGAGGAAGCGGGAGGATCACATGAGCAGTTCTTC.

This sequence joins TRBV7-2 and TRBJ2-3, with 8 bases lining up with TRBD2. In germline, CDR1 is SGHTA, CDR2 FQGNSA. V gave up 5 bases and J gave up 8 bases; unmatched junction bases: 12. The CDR3 has 15 residues. CDR3 residues: CASSPEGTSSTTQYF. In nucleotides, the CDR3 is TGTGCCAGCAGCCCAGAGGGGACTAGTTCCACTACGCAGTATTTT.

The chain links TRBV5-1 to TRBJ2-1; TRBD2 is a possible D gene (6 bases). The CDR3 runs 13 residues. V lost 3 bases and J 5 bases, leaving 9 bases between the germline ends. The V gene's germline CDR1 is SGHRS and CDR2 YFSETQ. This CDR3 reads CASSSGLNNEQFF. The CDR3 DNA follows: TGCGCCAGCAGCTCGGGACTCAACAATGAGCAGTTCTTC.

This clone has only a few counts. The rearrangement joins TRBV2 to TRBJ1-4, with D perhaps TRBD1 (5 bases). Trimming stripped 5 bases from V and 14 bases from J, with 12 bases between. CDR1 and CDR2 from the germline V gene are SNHLY and FYNNEI. The CDR3 has 11 amino acids. CDR3 amino acids: CASSKDISLFF. The DNA for the CDR3 is TGTGCCAGCAGTAAGGACATTAGTCTGTTTTTT.

The rearrangement uses TRBV7-9 and TRBJ2-5; 10 positions agree with TRBD2. With V trimmed by 0 bases and J by 2 bases, 3 bases remained unmatched. The CDR3 is 16 residues long. Germline V gene data show CDR1 as SEHNR and CDR2 as FQNEAQ (reference sequence). CDR3 sequence (DNA): TGTGCCAGCAGCTTAGCCAGCGGGGGGGCGCAAGAGACCCAGTACTTC. This gives the protein CASSLASGGAQETQYF.

The genes are TRBV6-4 and TRBJ1-6; 8 nucleotides line up with TRBD1. Germline V lookup: CDR1 MRHNA, CDR2 SNTAGT. The CDR3 totals 14 residues. The V segment lost 6 bases and the J segment 7 bases; nucleotides outside the gene matches: 5. CDR3 residues: CASRKDRVNSPLHF. DNA for the CDR3: TGTGCCAGCAGGAAGGACAGGGTAAATTCACCCCTCCACTTT.

The chain recombines TRBV30 with TRBJ1-2, with D perhaps matching TRBD1 (6 bases). Germline CDR1 reads GTSNPN; CDR2 reads SVGIG (reference sequence). V was clipped by 7 bases and J by 8 bases, with 17 bases between them. The CDR3 loop spans 12 amino acids. As DNA, the CDR3 is TGTGCCTTCACATACAGGGTGTTAGGCTACACCTTC. Protein sequence: CAFTYRVLGYTF.

This chain joins TRBV30 and TRBJ1-5; maybe TRBD1 (5 bases). The CDR3 is made up of 13 amino acids. V lost 0 bases and J 7 bases, leaving 10 bases between the germline ends. The germline CDR1 and CDR2 sequences are GTSNPN and SVGIG (reference sequence). This CDR3 is CAWSVRGVQPQHF. Here the CDR3 DNA reads TGTGCCTGGAGTGTACGGGGGGTCCAGCCCCAGCATTTT.

The V gene is TRBV4-3, the J gene TRBJ2-1; D possibly corresponds to TRBD2 (6 bases). V dropped 4 bases and J dropped 4 bases, with 11 bases sitting between them. Germline V gene lookup returns CDR1 LGHNA and CDR2 YSLEER. CDR3 size: 14 residues. In nucleotides, the CDR3 is TGCGCCAGCAGCCCACGGGACTCGTACAATGAGCAGTTCTTC. This translates into CASSPRDSYNEQFF.

The V gene is TRBV5-1, the J gene TRBJ2-3; 7 bases map to TRBD2. Germline V lookup: CDR1 SGHRS, CDR2 YFSETQ. The V gene end was trimmed by 4 bases and the J gene end by 1 base; junction bases not matched to a gene: 9. The CDR3 covers 16 residues. In DNA, the CDR3 is TGCGCCAGCAGCCTGGGAGGGTACGGGGGCACAGATACGCAGTATTTT. As protein: CASSLGGYGGTDTQYF. The full variable domain, its missing parts supplied by reference TRBV5-1 and TRBJ2-3, is KAGVTQTPRYLIKTRGQQVTLSCSPISGHRSVSWYQQTPGQGLQFLFEYFSETQRNKGNFPGRFSGRQFSNSRSEMNVSTLELGDSALYLCASSLGGYGGTDTQYFGPGTRLTVL.

The chain recombines TRBV18 with TRBJ1-2; D may be TRBD1 (5 bases). The CDR3 is made up of 13 amino acids. V gave up 1 base and J gave up 12 bases, with 15 bases separating them. Germline V gene data show CDR1 as KGHSH and CDR2 as LQKENI. The CDR3 protein is CASSPLQETSNTF. DNA for the CDR3: TGTGCCAGCTCACCACTACAGGAGACCAGTAACACCTTC.

The CDR3 loop is CASSLARLADNEQFF. CDR3 bases: TGTGCCAGCAGCTTAGCGCGGCTAGCGGACAATGAGCAGTTCTTC. The gene calls are TRBV7-2 and TRBJ2-1; TRBD2 agrees at 7 bases. The junction had 4 bases not matched to a gene; V was cut back by 0 bases and J by 5 bases. This CDR3 has 15 amino acids. Germline assignment: CDR1 SGHTA and CDR2 FQGNSA.

This chain links TRBV27 with TRBJ2-7; the match to TRBD1 covers 7 bases. Germline CDR1 reads MNHEY; CDR2 reads SMNVEV (reference sequence). The CDR3 sequence is 16 residues long. With V trimmed by 0 bases and J by 1 base, 6 bases remained unmatched. The CDR3 protein is CASSLSKGTVSYEQYF. CDR3 sequence (DNA): TGTGCCAGCAGTTTATCTAAGGGGACAGTTTCCTACGAGCAGTACTTC.

The rearrangement links TRBV27 to TRBJ1-2, with 8 positions matching TRBD1. The germline CDR1 and CDR2 sequences are MNHEY and SMNVEV (reference sequence). With V trimmed by 4 bases and J by 8 bases, 6 bases remained unmatched. This CDR3 is built from 13 residues. DNA of the CDR3: TGTGCCAGCAGTTCGCAGGGGGCGGGAGGCTACACCTTC. It encodes CASSSQGAGGYTF.

This sequence joins TRBV7-3 and TRBJ2-3, with 10 bases identical to TRBD2. This CDR3 has 15 residues. Germline-derived CDR1 and CDR2 are SGHTA and FQGTGA. V dropped 5 bases and J dropped 2; count of bases not matched to a gene: 4. CDR3 DNA: TGTGCCAGCAGCCCTAGCGGGGGCTTCACAGATACGCAGTATTTT. It specifies CASSPSGGFTDTQYF.

Ten or more counts support this clone. V usage is TRBV4-3 and J usage is TRBJ2-7; a possible D gene is TRBD2 (6 bases). CDR1 is LGHNA and CDR2 is YSLEER in the germline V gene. CDR3 size: 15 residues. The V gene lost 1 base and the J gene lost 4 bases, with 14 bases spanning the gap. The CDR3 nucleotides are TGCGCCAGCAGCCAAGGAACGGGAGCGCCTTACGAGCAGTACTTC. Its translation is CASSQGTGAPYEQYF.

The chain uses TRBV7-9 and TRBJ1-2, with D possibly TRBD1 on 6 matching bases. The CDR3 contains 12 residues. Trimming cost V 1 base and J 10 bases, with 10 bases left between them. Germline assignment: CDR1 SEHNR and CDR2 FQNEAQ (reference sequence). This chain's CDR3 is CASSLDRVDYTF. CDR3 DNA sequence: TGTGCCAGCAGCTTAGACAGGGTCGACTACACCTTC.

This clone was counted a few times. The chain uses TRBV4-1 and TRBJ2-5; TRBD2 agrees at 8 bases. The CDR3 length is 22 residues. V lost 2 bases and J lost 4; bases outside the gene matches: 27. Germline CDR1 MGHRA, CDR2 YSYEKL. CDR3 DNA: TGCGCCAGCAGCCAACCGTCCTTTAGGCCTAGCGGGCCGGGGACTAGACGAGAGACCCAGTACTTC. Translation gives CASSQPSFRPSGPGTRRETQYF.